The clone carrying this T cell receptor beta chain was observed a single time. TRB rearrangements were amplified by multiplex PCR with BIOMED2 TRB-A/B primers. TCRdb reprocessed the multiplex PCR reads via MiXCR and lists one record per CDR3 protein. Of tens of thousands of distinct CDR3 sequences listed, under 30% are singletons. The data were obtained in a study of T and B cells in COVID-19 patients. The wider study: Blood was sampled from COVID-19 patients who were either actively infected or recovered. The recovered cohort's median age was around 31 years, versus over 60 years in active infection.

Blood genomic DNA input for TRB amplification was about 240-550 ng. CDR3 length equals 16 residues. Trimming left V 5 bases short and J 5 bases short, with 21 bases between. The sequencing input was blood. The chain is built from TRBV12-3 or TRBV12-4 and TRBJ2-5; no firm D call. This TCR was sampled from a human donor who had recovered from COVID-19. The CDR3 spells CASSPGRRSGLETQYF. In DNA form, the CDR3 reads TGTGCCAGCAGTCCTGGACGGCGCTCAGGATTGGAGACCCAGTACTTC.